The entry below gives a single T cell receptor beta chain sequence along with its context. Its cognate antigen has yet to be identified. Within one base of it there is no much larger clone, and no base qualities were kept. In total, about 650 healthy bone marrow donors made up the cohort. All cohort members were sampled while nominally healthy, although unrecorded immune exposures were likely present. The donor tested CMV seronegative, placing the donor among the 300 to 450 seronegative members of the cohort. Every donor gave a peripheral blood sample, and the peripheral blood mononuclear cells from that sample were used for TCR beta sequencing. The Qiagen DNeasy Blood Extraction Kit was used to extract genomic DNA from the blood cell samples. This sample was taken from a study of cytomegalovirus exposure and HLA in healthy donors (dated by TCRdb to about 2017). Background on the whole study: An earlier analysis of some 550 of the donors reported 250 to 300 Gb of sequence data and around 120 million unique TCR beta sequences from 150 million to 200 million T cells. An early release that covered some 640 HLA-typed donors contained approximately 320 gigabases of sequencing data and tens of millions of unique TCR sequences. Of the 300 to 400 genotyped donors, 81% fell in the genetic ancestry cluster associated with self-reported Caucasian donors. The study was designed to test whether signatures of past pathogen exposure could be identified by cataloging public T cell receptors. The study used immunosequencing to profile the T cell repertoires of around 600 subjects and linked those repertoires to cytomegalovirus serostatus. Along with the roughly 670-subject first cohort, a separate validation cohort of some 130 different subjects was used. To predict cytomegalovirus infection status, the study combined high-throughput TCR immunosequencing, statistical association of individual TCRs with disease status, and machine learning. In a later analysis, previously published TCR beta repertoires from several hundred donors were re-analyzed and high-resolution HLA genotyping was added so that TCR occurrence patterns could be studied. Rather than using new phenotypic data, the later analysis identified candidate immune exposures from TCR beta sequences and from how often those sequences occurred across donors. An earlier analysis of nearly 600 of the donors applied high-throughput TCR beta sequencing to assess whether each TCR beta V gene segment acted as functional or pseudogenic. Donor age, sex, ethnicity and CMV serostatus were compiled together with the repertoire data. Genome-wide SNP genotypes for about three fifths of the roughly 670 donors were used in a later genetic analysis, which treated that subset as a discovery cohort. All discovery cohort repertoires had been generated on a single sequencing platform. HLA typing included class I and class II loci at four-digit resolution. The number of typed donors differed by locus: about 620-630 for A, B, C, DRB1 and DQB1; 522 for DQA1; around 580 for DPA1; and around 490 for DPB1. A handful of DR-DQ haplotypes were handled as single units for association and clustering because linkage in the cohort was strong. Among roughly 370 genotyped donors of the cohort, an average of around 240,000 unique TCR beta nucleotide sequences were sequenced per donor, roughly a sixth of them non-productive. What the research found in general, with its limitations: Several of the top co-occurrence clusters appeared to be linked to parvovirus B19, influenza, CMV and Epstein-Barr virus, according to a later analysis. A later analysis found that TCR association rates varied across HLA loci, with DRB1 alleles showing the most associated TCRs and HLA-C alleles the fewest. Linkage disequilibrium might explain the correlated functional status among segregating V segments, but an unknown experimental factor could not be ruled out. According to a later genetic analysis, donors in an Asian-associated ancestry cluster had fewer N-insertions in productive TCRs than the approximately 670-donor mean. A group of highly shared sequence variants was considered likely to be a technical artifact of the sequencing pipeline. A further reported finding was that TCR beta sequences accurately predicted the HLA-A and HLA-B alleles for most subjects in the first cohort. HLA typing was unavailable for some donors at each locus, so association tests used only the typed subset. It was suggested by the authors that the approach could potentially be generalized to other disease states and immunological phenotypes. A later analysis found that most CMV-associated TCR beta chains appeared HLA-restricted, with HLA associations seemingly driven largely by CMV exposure. A later genetic analysis associated a missense DCLRE1C variant with V-gene and J-gene trimming of TCR beta chains, and an independent cohort replicated the association. An earlier analysis of around 540 of the donors showed that most TCR beta V segments appeared in productive rearrangements either about 90% or about 30% of the time, which broadly matched IMGT annotations. A later analysis found that HLA-associated TCR beta chains were more clonally expanded and had lower generation probabilities than equally common non-associated chains. For the cohort, immune exposure information was limited to CMV serostatus. When HLA alleles, especially DR and DQ, strongly co-occurred, TCR associations were difficult to assign to individual alleles. In a later analysis, around 17,000 TCR beta sequences were associated with specific HLA alleles at a false discovery rate of 0.05. Most TCR sequences were observed very rarely across donors, whereas some public TCRs were present in many individuals. In the study, about 150 TCR beta chains were listed as associated with cytomegalovirus. Sequencing depth was assumed to be roughly uniform across donors in the presence/absence analyses, though that assumption may not hold. Because the 87-base-pair reads could not distinguish some IMGT-functional V segments, including TRBV6-2 and TRBV6-3, those segments were excluded. Because counts were too low, some 17 rarely observed V segments, including chromosome 9 orphons, were excluded from the earlier analysis of some 590 of the donors. In this cohort, only TCR beta chains were sequenced, and detectable features were limited by the absence of alpha or paired-chain data. A few of the identified cytomegalovirus-associated TCR beta chains were confirmed in vitro to be specific for cytomegalovirus antigens. In both the original and validation cohorts, the classifier was reported to diagnose cytomegalovirus status with high specificity and sensitivity.

Via the germline V gene, CDR1 is MNHNS and CDR2 SASEGT. The CDR3 spans 14 residues, from the cysteine through the phenylalanine. CDR3 DNA is the only sequence kept; it has 42 bases, read in frame from the first base. V and J are truncated by 10 bases and 9 bases respectively, leaving an intervening sequence of 22 bases. The library was produced with the immunoSEQ multiplex PCR assay. For the multiplex PCR, a mixture combining 60 forward primers for TCR Vbeta segments and 13 reverse primers for TCR Jbeta segments was used. A multiplex PCR assay on genomic DNA amplified the CDR3 region of rearranged TCR beta genes. The Illumina HiSeq System was used to sequence the amplified TCR beta libraries as 87-base-pair reads. The source study handled its data this way. In a later analysis, 80 million or so unique TCR beta chains were counted across the approximately 640 repertoires, and roughly 11 million of these chains were shared by at least two donors. To remove PCR and sequencing errors, raw reads were error-corrected and collapsed into unique sequences using a nearest-neighbor algorithm that merged closely related sequences. To assign V, D and J gene segments, CDR3 sequences were aligned to IMGT reference sequences. For a sequence to be retained, a match of at least six nucleotides to both a V gene segment and a J gene segment was required. A rearrangement counted as productive if the CDR3 had no stop codons and remained in frame with V and J, and every other rearrangement counted as non-productive. Following IMGT convention, CDR3 was defined as the stretch from the second conserved V-encoded cysteine up to the conserved J-encoded phenylalanine. Sequences without an unambiguous match to a single V gene segment were excluded from the earlier analysis of 450 to 750 of the donors. In an earlier analysis of approximately 560 of the donors, a V segment was called functional when productive rearrangements were above 56.7%, and segregating when the standard deviation between donors exceeded 5%. A statistical classification framework was developed to diagnose cytomegalovirus status using the catalog of TCR beta chain sequences. A later analysis assigned V and J genes by comparing TCR nucleotide sequences with IMGT/GENE-DB human TR gene sequences. A later analysis assigned CDR3 sequences and most-parsimonious VDJ recombination scenarios with the TCRdist pipeline. In a later analysis, each TCR beta chain was defined by its CDR3 amino acid sequence together with its V-gene family, and reads without a unique V-gene family were excluded. As a way to deal with suspected cross-contamination and a sequencing artifact, a later analysis dropped more than 500 nucleotide sequences that were highly shared and had low generation probability. For each public chain, a later analysis derived a clonal expansion index from normalized ranks of inferred template counts within each repertoire. Generation probabilities in a later analysis came from a VDJ recombination model fitted to out-of-frame rearrangements, and those results were checked against IGoR. A later analysis scored TCR-TCR, TCR-HLA and TCR-CMV co-occurrence with hypergeometric tests, applying a repertoire-size bias correction to TCR pairs. To estimate false discovery rates, a later analysis permuted the HLA or CMV assignments 20 times. In a later analysis, co-occurring TCRs were grouped using DBSCAN, and TCRdist sequence similarity was added for clustering within HLA-allele-positive subsets. Repertoires with fewer than 30,000 or more than 120,000 public chains were left out of co-occurrence clustering, as were roughly five repertoires with anomalous nucleotide sharing. The source is immuneACCESS, and TCRdb retained only in-frame sequences with V and J called. Part of the clones is not carried over; for the studies checked, unresolved V genes explain less than half of this, and the remainder is unexplained. That table furnishes V, J and clone size, whereas the DNA furnished D and trimming. The sample table holds approximately 180,000 clones, of which under 90% were seen once. The ten largest clonotypes hold 4.5% to 5.5% of the sample.

The rearranged chain carries TRBV6-1 and TRBJ2-1; the D gene is perhaps TRBD2, on 5 matching bases. Sample: PBMCs. This TCR derives from a man between 18 and 29 years old in good health and CMV-seronegative. The DNA is as follows: TGTGCCACCAGCTTGGAGGCAGGAGGTAGTGAGCAGTTCTTC. This yields the protein CATSLEAGGSEQFF.